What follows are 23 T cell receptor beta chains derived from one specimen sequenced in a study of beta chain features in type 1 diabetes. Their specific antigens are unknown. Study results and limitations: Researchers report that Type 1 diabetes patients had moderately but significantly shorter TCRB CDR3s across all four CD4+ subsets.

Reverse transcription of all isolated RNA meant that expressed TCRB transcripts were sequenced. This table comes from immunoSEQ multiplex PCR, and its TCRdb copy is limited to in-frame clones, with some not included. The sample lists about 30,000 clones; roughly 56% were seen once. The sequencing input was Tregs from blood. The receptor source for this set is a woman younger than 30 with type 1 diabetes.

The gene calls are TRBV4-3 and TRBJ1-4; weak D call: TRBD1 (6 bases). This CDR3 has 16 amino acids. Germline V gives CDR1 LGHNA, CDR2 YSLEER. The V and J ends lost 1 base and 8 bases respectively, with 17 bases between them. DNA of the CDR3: TGCGCCAGCAGCCAAGGGGCAGGGGTCGGAAGAGAAAAACTGTTTTTT. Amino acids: CASSQGAGVGREKLFF.

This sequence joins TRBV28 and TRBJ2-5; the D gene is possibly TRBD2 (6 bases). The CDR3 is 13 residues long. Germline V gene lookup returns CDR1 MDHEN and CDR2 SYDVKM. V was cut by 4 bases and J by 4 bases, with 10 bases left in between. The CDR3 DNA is TGTGCCAGCAGTTCGGTGGGAGGAGAGACCCAGTACTTC. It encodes CASSSVGGETQYF.

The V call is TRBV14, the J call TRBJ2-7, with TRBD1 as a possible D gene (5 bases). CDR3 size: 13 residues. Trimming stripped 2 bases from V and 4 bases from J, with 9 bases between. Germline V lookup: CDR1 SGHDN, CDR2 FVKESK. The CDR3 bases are TGTGCCAGCAGCCAAACGGACATATACGAGCAGTACTTC. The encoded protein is CASSQTDIYEQYF.

This CDR3 reads CATSRQNNEQFF. The CDR3 DNA reads TGTGCCACCAGTCGTCAGAACAATGAGCAGTTCTTC. This rearrangement joins TRBV15 to TRBJ2-1; no clear D gene. V was shortened by 6 bases and J by 5 bases, with 8 bases between the two germline ends. The CDR3 length is 12 residues. Germline V CDR1 and CDR2: LNHNV, YYDKDF (reference sequence).

CDR3 residues: CSAQGSSYEQYF. The CDR3 bases are TGCAGCGCCCAGGGTAGCTCCTACGAGCAGTACTTC. The chain couples TRBV29-1 to TRBJ2-7; tentative D call: TRBD1 (5 bases). V shed 7 bases and J shed 0 bases, with 10 bases lying between them. Germline CDR1 is SQVTM and CDR2 is ANQGSEA. The CDR3 sequence is 12 residues long.

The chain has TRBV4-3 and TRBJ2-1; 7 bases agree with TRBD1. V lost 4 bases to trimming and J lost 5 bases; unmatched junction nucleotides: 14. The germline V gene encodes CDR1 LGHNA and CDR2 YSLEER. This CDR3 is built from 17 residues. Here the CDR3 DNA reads TGCGCCAGCAGCCGGACCCTGGGACAGAGAATTGACAATGAGCAGTTCTTC. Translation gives CASSRTLGQRIDNEQFF.

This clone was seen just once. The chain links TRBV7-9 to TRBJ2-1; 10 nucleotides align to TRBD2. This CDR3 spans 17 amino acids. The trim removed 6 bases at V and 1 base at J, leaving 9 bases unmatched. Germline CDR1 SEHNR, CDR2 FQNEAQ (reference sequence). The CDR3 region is CASSSLAGVGSYNEQFF. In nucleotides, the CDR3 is TGTGCCAGCAGTTCGCTAGCGGGAGTAGGGTCCTACAATGAGCAGTTCTTC.

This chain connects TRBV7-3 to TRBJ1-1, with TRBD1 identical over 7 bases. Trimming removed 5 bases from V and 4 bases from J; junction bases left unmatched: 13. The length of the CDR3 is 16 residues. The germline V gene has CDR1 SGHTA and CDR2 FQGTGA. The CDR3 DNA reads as TGTGCCAGCAGCCCAAGACAGGGACCCTTGGGCACTGAAGCTTTCTTT. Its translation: CASSPRQGPLGTEAFF.

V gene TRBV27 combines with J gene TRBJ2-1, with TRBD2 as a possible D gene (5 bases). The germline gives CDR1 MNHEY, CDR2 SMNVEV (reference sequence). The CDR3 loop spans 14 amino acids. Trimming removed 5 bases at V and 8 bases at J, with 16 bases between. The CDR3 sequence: CASSPRDPRDEQFF. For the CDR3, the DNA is TGTGCCAGCAGTCCTAGAGATCCGAGGGATGAGCAGTTCTTC.

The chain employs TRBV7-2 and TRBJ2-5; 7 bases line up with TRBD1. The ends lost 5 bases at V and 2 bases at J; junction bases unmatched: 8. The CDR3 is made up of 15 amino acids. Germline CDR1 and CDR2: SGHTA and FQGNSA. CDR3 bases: TGTGCCAGCAGCCCTGCCGGGACAGTACAAGAGACCCAGTACTTC. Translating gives CASSPAGTVQETQYF. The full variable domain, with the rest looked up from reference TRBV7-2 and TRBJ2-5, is GAGVSQSPSNKVTEKGKDVELRCDPISGHTALYWYRQSLGQGLEFLIYFQGNSAPDKSGLPSDRFSAERTGGSVSTLTIQRTQQEDSAVYLCASSPAGTVQETQYFGPGTRLLVL.

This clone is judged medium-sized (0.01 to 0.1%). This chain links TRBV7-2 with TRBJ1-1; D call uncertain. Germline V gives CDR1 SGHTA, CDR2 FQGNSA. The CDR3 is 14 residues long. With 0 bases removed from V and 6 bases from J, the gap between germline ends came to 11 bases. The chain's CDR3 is CASSLALEGAEAFF. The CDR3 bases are TGTGCCAGCAGCTTAGCGTTGGAGGGAGCTGAAGCTTTCTTT.

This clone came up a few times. CDR3 sequence reads: CASSLGLDVYEQYF. The CDR3 DNA reads TGTGCCAGCAGCTTAGGACTAGATGTCTACGAGCAGTACTTC. The rearrangement links TRBV7-9 to TRBJ2-7, with D tentatively TRBD2 (6 bases). The germline CDR1 and CDR2 sequences are SEHNR and FQNEAQ (reference sequence). Trimming removed 1 base from V and 3 bases from J, with 10 bases in between. This CDR3 spans 14 amino acids.

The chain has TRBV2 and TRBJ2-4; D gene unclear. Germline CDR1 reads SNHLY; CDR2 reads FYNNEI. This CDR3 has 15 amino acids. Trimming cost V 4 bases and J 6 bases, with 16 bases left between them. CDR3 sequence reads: CASSGPDVSANIQYF. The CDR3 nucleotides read TGTGCCAGCAGTGGCCCCGACGTGAGCGCAAACATTCAGTACTTC.

CDR3 protein: CASSLSTAWTAPRETQYF. CDR3 coding DNA: TGTGCCAGCAGCCTATCGACAGCCTGGACGGCCCCACGGGAGACCCAGTACTTC. V usage is TRBV5-5 and J usage is TRBJ2-5; tentative D call: TRBD1 (5 bases). The V gene lost 4 bases and the J gene lost 5 bases, with 27 bases spanning the gap. The length of the CDR3 is 18 residues. Germline CDR1 and CDR2: SGHKS and YYEKEE (reference sequence).

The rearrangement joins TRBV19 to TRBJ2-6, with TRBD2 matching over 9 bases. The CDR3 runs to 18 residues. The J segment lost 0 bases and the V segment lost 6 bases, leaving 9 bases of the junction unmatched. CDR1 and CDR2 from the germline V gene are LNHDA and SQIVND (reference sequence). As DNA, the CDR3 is TGTGCCAGTAGGAGGCGGGGGGGTCGAACCTCTGGGGCCAACGTCCTGACTTTC. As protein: CASRRRGGRTSGANVLTF.

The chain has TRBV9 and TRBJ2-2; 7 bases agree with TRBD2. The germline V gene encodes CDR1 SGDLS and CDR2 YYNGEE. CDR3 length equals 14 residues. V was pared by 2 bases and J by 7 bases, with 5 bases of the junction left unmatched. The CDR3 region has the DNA TGTGCCAGCAGCGTCGCGGGAGAAAGCGGGGAGCTGTTTTTT. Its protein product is CASSVAGESGELFF.

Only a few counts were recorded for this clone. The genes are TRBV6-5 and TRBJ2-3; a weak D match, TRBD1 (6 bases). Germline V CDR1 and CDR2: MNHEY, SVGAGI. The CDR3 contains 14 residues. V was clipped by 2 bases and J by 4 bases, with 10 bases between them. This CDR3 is CASSYVKGADTQYF. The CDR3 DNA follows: TGTGCCAGCAGTTACGTAAAGGGGGCAGATACGCAGTATTTT.

For the CDR3, the DNA is TGCAGCGTTGTATTGTCCGGACTAGCGGGAGAAAATGAGCAGTTCTTC. Its protein product is CSVVLSGLAGENEQFF. The chain links TRBV29-1 to TRBJ2-1, with 13 nucleotides matching TRBD2. From germline, CDR1 is SQVTM and CDR2 ANQGSEA. V was pared by 4 bases and J by 7 bases, with 10 bases of the junction left unmatched. The CDR3 is 16 amino acids.

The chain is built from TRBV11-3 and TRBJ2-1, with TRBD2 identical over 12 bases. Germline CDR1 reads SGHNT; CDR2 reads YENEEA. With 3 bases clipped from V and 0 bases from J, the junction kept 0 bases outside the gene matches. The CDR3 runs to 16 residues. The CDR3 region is CASSLTSGSSYNEQFF. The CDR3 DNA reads TGTGCCAGCAGCTTGACTAGCGGGAGCTCCTACAATGAGCAGTTCTTC.

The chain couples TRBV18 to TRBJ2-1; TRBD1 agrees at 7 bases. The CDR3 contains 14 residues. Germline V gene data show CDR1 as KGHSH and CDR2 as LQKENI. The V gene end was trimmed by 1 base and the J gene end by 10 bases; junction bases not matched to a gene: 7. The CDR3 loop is CASSPQKGAGEQFF. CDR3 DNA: TGTGCCAGCTCACCACAGAAGGGGGCCGGGGAGCAGTTCTTC.

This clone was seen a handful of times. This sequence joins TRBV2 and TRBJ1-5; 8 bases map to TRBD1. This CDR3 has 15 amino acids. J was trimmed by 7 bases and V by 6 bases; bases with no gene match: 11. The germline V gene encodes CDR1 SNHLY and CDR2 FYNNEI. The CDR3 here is CASSPRTGPRQPQHF. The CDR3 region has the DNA TGTGCCAGCAGCCCAAGGACAGGGCCTCGACAGCCCCAGCATTTT.

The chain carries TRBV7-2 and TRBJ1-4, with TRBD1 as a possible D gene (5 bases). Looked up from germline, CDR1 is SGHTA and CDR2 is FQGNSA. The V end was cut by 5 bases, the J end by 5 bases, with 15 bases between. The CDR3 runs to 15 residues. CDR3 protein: CASSPGLYGNEKLFF. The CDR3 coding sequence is TGTGCCAGCAGCCCGGGACTATACGGGAATGAAAAACTGTTTTTT.

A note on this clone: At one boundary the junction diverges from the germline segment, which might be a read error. CDR3: CVISEQIAYGYTF. The CDR3 DNA reads as TGTGTCATCAGTGAACAGATTGCCTATGGCTACACCTTC. V usage is TRBV10-3 and J usage is TRBJ1-2; D gene uncertain. Germline V gene lookup returns CDR1 ENHRY and CDR2 SYGVKD. The length of the CDR3 is 13 residues.